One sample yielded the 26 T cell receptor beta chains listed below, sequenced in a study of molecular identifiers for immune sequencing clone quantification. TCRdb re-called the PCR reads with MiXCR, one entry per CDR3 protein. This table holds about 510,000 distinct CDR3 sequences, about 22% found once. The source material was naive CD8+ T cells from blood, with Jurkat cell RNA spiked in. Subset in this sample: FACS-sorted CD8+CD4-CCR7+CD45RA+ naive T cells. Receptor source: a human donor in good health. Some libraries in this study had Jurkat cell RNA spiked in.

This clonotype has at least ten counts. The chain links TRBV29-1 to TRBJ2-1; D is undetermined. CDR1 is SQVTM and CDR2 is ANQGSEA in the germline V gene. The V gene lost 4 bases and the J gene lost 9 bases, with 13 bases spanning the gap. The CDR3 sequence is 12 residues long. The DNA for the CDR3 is TGCAGCGTTGGGCCGTCCGTCCTTGAGCAGTTCTTC. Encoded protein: CSVGPSVLEQFF.

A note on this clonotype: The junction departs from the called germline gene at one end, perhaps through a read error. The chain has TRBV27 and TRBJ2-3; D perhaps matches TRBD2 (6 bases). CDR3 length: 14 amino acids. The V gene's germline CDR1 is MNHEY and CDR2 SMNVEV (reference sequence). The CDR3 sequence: CAISSSSGADTQYF. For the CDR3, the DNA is TGTGCCATCAGTTCATCCTCGGGGGCAGATACGCAGTATTTT.

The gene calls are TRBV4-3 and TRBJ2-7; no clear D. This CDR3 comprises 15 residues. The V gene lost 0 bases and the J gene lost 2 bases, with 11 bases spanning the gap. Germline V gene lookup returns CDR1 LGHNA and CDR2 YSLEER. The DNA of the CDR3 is TGCGCCAGCAGCCAAGAAAGGCAGATGACCTACGAGCAGTACTTC. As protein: CASSQERQMTYEQYF.

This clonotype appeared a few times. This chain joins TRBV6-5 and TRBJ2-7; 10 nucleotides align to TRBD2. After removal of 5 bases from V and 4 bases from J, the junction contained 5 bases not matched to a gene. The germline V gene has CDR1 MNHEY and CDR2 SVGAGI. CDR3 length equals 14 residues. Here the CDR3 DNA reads TGTGCCAGCAGTCAAAGCGGGAGGGATTACGAGCAGTACTTC. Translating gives CASSQSGRDYEQYF.

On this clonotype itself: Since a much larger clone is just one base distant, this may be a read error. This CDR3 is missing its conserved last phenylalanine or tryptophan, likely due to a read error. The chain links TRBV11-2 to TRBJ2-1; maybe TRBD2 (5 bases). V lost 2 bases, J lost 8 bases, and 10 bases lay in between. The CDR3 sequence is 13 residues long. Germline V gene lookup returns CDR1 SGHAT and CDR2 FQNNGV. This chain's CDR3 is CASSLRFSDEQFL. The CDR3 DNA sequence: TGTGCCAGCAGCTTAAGGTTTAGCGATGAGCAGTTCCTC.

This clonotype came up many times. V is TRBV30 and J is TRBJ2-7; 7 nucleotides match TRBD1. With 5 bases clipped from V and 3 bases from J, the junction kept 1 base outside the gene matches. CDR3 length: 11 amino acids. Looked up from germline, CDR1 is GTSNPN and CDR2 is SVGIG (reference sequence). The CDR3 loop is CAWGQDYEQYF. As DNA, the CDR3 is TGTGCCTGGGGACAGGACTACGAGCAGTACTTC.

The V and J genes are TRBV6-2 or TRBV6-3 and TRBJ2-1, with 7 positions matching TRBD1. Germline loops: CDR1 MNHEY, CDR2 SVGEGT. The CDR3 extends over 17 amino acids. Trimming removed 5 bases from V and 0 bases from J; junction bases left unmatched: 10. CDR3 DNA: TGTGCCAGCAGTCTCCCGACAGGGATAAGCTCCTACAATGAGCAGTTCTTC. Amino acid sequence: CASSLPTGISSYNEQFF.

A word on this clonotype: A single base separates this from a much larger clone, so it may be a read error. CDR3 DNA: TGCGCCAGCAGCCAAGATCAAGGTCCGGGGACTCTTGGAGATACGCAGTATTTT. Amino acids: CASSQDQGPGTLGDTQYF. The chain combines TRBV4-3 with TRBJ2-3; TRBD2 is a possible D gene (6 bases). Germline CDR1 and CDR2: LGHNA and YSLEER. Trimming shortened V by 0 bases and J by 5 bases, and 21 bases separated the two germline ends. This CDR3 has 18 amino acids.

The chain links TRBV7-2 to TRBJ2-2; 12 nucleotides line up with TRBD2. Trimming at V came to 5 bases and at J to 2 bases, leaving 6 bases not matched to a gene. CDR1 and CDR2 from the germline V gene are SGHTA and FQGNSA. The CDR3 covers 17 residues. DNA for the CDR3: TGTGCCAGCAGCATCTGGACTAGCGGGACAAACACCGGGGAGCTGTTTTTT. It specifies CASSIWTSGTNTGELFF.

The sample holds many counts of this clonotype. CDR3 bases: TGTGCCAGCAGCCGCGGGACAGGGTCTGGGGCCAACGTCCTGACTTTC. Protein sequence: CASSRGTGSGANVLTF. V and J are TRBV6-2 or TRBV6-3 and TRBJ2-6; 9 nucleotides match TRBD1. Trimming cost V 6 bases and J 1 base; bases outside gene matches: 4. The CDR3 length is 16 residues. Germline V lookup: CDR1 MNHEY, CDR2 SVGEGT.

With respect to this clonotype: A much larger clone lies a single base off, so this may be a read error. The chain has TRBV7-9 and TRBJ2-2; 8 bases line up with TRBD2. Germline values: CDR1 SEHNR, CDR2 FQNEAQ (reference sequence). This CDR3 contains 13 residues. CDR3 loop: CASSLPGSGELLF. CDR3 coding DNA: TGTGCCAGCAGCTTACCTGGTAGCGGGGAGCTGCTTTTT.

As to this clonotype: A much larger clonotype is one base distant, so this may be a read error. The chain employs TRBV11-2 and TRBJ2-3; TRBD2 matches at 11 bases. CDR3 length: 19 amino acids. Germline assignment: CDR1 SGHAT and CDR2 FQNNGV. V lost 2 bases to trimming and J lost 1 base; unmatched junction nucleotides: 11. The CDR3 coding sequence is TGTGCCAGCAGCTTAACCCCCCGACTAGCGGGAACTGGCACAGATACGCAGTATTTT. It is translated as CASSLTPRLAGTGTDTQYF.

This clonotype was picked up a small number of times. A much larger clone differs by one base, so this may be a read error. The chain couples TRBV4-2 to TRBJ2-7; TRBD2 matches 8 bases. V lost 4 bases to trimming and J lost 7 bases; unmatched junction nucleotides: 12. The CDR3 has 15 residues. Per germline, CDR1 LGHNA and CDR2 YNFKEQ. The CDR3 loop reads CASSPPPQREKEQYF. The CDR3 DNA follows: TGTGCCAGCAGCCCCCCGCCCCAGCGGGAGAAGGAGCAGTACTTC.

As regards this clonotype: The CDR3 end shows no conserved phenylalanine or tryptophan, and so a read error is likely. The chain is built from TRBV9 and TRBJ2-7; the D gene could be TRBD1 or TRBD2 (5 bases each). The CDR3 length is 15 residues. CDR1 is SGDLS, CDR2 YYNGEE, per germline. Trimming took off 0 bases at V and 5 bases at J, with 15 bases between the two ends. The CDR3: CASSVEGTAEDEQYL. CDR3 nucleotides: TGTGCCAGCAGCGTAGAGGGGACGGCGGAGGACGAGCAGTACCTC.

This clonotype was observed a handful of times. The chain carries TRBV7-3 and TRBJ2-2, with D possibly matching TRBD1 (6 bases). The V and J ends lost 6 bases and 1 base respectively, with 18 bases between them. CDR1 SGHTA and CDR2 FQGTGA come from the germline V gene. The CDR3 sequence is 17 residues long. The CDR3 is CASRPKGDRLNTGELFF. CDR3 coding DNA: TGTGCCAGCAGACCTAAAGGAGACAGGTTGAACACCGGGGAGCTGTTTTTT.

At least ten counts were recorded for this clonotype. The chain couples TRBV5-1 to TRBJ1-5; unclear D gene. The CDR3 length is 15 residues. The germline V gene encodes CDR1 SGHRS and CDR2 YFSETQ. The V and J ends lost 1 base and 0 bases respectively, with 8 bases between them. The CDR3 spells CASSLLGNSNQPQHF. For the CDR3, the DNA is TGCGCCAGCAGCTTGTTGGGGAATAGCAATCAGCCCCAGCATTTT.

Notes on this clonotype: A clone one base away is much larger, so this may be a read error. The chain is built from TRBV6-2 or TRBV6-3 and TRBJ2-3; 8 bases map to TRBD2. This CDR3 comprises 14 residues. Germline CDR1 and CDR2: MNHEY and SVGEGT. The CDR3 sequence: CASSFQRESDMQYF. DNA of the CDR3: TGTGCCAGCAGTTTCCAGCGGGAGTCAGATATGCAGTATTTT.

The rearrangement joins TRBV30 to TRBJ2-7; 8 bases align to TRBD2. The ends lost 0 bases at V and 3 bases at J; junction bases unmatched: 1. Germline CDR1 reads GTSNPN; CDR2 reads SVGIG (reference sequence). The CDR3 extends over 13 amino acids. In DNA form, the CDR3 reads TGTGCCTGGAGTGTTAGCGGGAACTACGAGCAGTACTTC. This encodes CAWSVSGNYEQYF. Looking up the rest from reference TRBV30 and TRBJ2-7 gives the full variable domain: SQTIHQWPATLVQPVGSPLSLECTVEGTSNPNLYWYRQAAGRGLQLLFYSVGIGQISSEVPQNLSASRPQDRQFILSSKKLLLSDSGFYLCAWSVSGNYEQYFGPGTRLTVT.

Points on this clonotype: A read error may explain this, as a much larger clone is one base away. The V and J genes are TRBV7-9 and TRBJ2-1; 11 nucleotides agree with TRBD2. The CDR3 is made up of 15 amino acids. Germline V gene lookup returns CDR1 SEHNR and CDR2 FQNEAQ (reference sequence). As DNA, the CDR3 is TGTGCCAGCAGCAACCGACTAGCGGGGTACAATAAGCAGTTCTTC. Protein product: CASSNRLAGYNKQFF. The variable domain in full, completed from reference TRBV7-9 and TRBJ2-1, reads DTGVSQNPRHKITKRGQNVTFRCDPISEHNRLYWYRQTLGQGPEFLTYFQNEAQLEKSRLLSDRFSAERPKGSFSTLEIQRTEQGDSAMYLCASSNRLAGYNKQFFGPGTRLTVL.

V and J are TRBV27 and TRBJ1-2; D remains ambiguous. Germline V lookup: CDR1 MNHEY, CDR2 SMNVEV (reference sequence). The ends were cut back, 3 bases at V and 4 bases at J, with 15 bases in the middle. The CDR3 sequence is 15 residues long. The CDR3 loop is CASSLRGWEGYGYTF. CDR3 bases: TGTGCCAGCAGTTTGCGCGGTTGGGAGGGCTATGGCTACACCTTC.

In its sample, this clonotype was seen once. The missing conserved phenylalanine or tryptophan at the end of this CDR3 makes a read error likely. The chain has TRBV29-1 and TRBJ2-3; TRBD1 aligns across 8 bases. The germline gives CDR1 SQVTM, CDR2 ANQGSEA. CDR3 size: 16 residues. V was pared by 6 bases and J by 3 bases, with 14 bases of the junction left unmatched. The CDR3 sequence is CSVVRTGTLSTDTQYP. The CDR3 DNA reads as TGCAGCGTCGTTAGGACAGGGACACTGTCTACAGATACGCAGTATCCC.

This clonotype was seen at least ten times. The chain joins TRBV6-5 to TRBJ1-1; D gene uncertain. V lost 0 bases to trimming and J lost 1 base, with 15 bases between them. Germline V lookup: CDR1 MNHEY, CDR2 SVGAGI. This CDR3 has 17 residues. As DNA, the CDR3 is TGTGCCAGCAGTTACTCGAGTCCCTTGGACGGGAACACTGAAGCTTTCTTT. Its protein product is CASSYSSPLDGNTEAFF.

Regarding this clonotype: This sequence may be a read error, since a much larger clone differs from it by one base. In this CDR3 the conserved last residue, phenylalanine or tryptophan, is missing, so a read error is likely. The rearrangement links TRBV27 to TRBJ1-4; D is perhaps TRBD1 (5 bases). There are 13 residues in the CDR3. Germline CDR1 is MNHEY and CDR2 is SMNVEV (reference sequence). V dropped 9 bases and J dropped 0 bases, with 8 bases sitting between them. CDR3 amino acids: CASQGATNEKLFL. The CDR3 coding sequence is TGTGCCAGTCAGGGCGCAACTAATGAAAAACTGTTTCTT.

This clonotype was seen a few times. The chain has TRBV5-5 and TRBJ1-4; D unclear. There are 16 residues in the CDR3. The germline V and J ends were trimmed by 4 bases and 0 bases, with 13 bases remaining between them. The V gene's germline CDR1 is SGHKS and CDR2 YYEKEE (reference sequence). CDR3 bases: TGTGCCAGCAGCACCGACGCAACCGCAACTAATGAAAAACTGTTTTTT. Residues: CASSTDATATNEKLFF.

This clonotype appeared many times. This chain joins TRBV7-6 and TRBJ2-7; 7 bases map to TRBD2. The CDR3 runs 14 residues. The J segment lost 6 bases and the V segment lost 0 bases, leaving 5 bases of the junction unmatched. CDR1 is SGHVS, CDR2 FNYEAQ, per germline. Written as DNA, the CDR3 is TGTGCCAGCAGCTTAGCTGGCGGGAGTACCGAGCAGTACTTC. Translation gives CASSLAGGSTEQYF.

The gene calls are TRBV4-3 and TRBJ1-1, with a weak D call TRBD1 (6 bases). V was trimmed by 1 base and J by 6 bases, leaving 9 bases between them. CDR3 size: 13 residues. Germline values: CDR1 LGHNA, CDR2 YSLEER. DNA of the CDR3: TGCGCCAGCAGCCAAGGGCAGGGGTCTGAAGCTTTCTTT. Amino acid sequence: CASSQGQGSEAFF.